The text below deals with one T cell receptor beta chain. The CDR3 has 13 residues. V lost 5 bases to trimming and J lost 3 bases; unmatched junction nucleotides: 4. CDR1 is SGHRS and CDR2 is YFSETQ in the germline V gene. The data belong to a study of blood T cells in healthy people across ages. The authors ran a second PCR of roughly 6 to 11 cycles using a sample-barcoded 5' primer and a J-beta primer mix. TCRdb ran MiXCR on the 5' RACE reads and lists one entry per CDR3 protein. The data hold more than 650,000 distinct CDR3 sequences, with about 48% observed a single time. Each individual donor underwent a draw of roughly 10 milliliters of peripheral blood.

This sequence originates from an elderly man in good health. The chain is built from TRBV5-1 and TRBJ2-5; 7 positions match TRBD1. The sample comprised blood. CDR3 DNA sequence: TGCGCCAGCAGACCCGGGACAGAAGAGACCCAGTACTTC. This gives the protein CASRPGTEETQYF.